The clone carrying this T cell receptor (beta chain) was seen many times. The target antigen is unknown. CDR3 size: 12 residues. V was pared by 2 bases and J by 6 bases, with 8 bases between. This entry belongs to a study of blood T cells in healthy people across ages. Whole-study findings and limits: The unsorted PBMCs prevented any conclusive comparison of naive versus antigen-experienced cells.

A second 7 to 11 cycle PCR used barcoded and J-beta primers. One entry per CDR3 protein results from TCRdb running MiXCR on the 5' RACE reads. Of around 1,500,000 distinct CDR3 sequences listed, 25% to 30% were seen once; the top ten hold about 7.7%. The authors isolated at least 6.5 million PBMCs per sample. The chain has TRBV12-3 or TRBV12-4 and TRBJ2-7, with D uncertain. The sample taken for sequencing was blood. This TCR was sampled from a woman aged 30 to 39 in good health. CDR3 sequence reads: CASSLSSREQYF. The CDR3 coding sequence is TGTGCCAGCAGTTTAAGTAGTCGCGAGCAGTACTTC.